The subject of this entry is one T cell receptor (beta chain). The antigen is unknown. Adults of Caucasian background living in Nashville, Tennessee made up all donors. A CD45RA+ naive subset and a CD45RA-negative memory subset were split from CD4+ cells. The data were taken from a study of shared clonotypes between healthy human individuals. Study results and caveats: Clonotypes which were not shared had lower generation probabilities than clonotypes that all four donors shared. A handful of donors shared approximately 5% of their naive CD4 clonotypes.

TCRdb's table, derived via immunoSEQ multiplex PCR, lists solely in-frame clones and lacks some. Of roughly 170,000 clones in the sample, 60% to 75% were seen once. Specimen: memory CD4+ T cells sorted from blood. Indicated subset: CD45RA-negative fraction. This TCR was recovered from a man under 40 in good health.

This CDR3 reads CASSEGPREQYF. CDR3 bases: TGTGCCAGCAGCGAGGGACCTCGCGAGCAGTACTTC. The chain links TRBV11-3 to TRBJ2-7, with D perhaps being TRBD1 or TRBD2 (5 bases each). The V gene's germline CDR1 is SGHNT and CDR2 YENEEA. CDR3 size: 12 residues. With 5 bases removed from V and 6 bases from J, the gap between germline ends came to 11 bases.